Below are 22 T cell receptor beta chains sequenced from a single sample in a study of beta chain features in type 1 diabetes. Of the isolated RNA, all was reverse transcribed, and so the sequenced material was expressed TCRB transcripts. The method was immunoSEQ multiplex PCR; TCRdb's version includes in-frame clones alone and lacks a portion of them. The table records 860,000 or so clones, about a sixth of them present only once. The sequencing input was naive CD4+ T cells from blood. The receptor source for this set is a woman younger than 30 in good health.

The rearrangement joins TRBV18 to TRBJ2-5, with D uncertain. The germline V and J ends were trimmed by 5 bases and 5 bases, with 6 bases remaining between them. The CDR3 length is 11 residues. The germline V gene encodes CDR1 KGHSH and CDR2 LQKENI. For the CDR3, the DNA is TGTGCCAGCTCAATGCAGGAGACCCAGTACTTC. This translates into CASSMQETQYF.

This clone was found a few times. The genes are TRBV18 and TRBJ2-2, with D possibly matching TRBD2 (6 bases). The germline V gene has CDR1 KGHSH and CDR2 LQKENI. This CDR3 has 15 residues. The V end was cut by 2 bases, the J end by 7 bases, with 14 bases between. The DNA for the CDR3 is TGTGCCAGCTCACCAGGAGGGCGAGAGAGCGGGGAGCTGTTTTTT. This encodes CASSPGGRESGELFF.

The rearrangement links TRBV29-1 to TRBJ2-1; no definite D call. CDR3 length: 11 residues. V lost 5 bases, J lost 6 bases, and 8 bases lay in between. Germline CDR1 is SQVTM and CDR2 is ANQGSEA. DNA for the CDR3: TGCAGCGTTACCCAGTCCAATGAGCAGTTCTTC. Its protein product is CSVTQSNEQFF.

The chain links TRBV5-5 to TRBJ1-2; TRBD1 aligns across 7 bases. The ends lost 4 bases at V and 4 bases at J; junction bases unmatched: 10. Looked up from germline, CDR1 is SGHKS and CDR2 is YYEKEE (reference sequence). This CDR3 is 15 amino acids long. CDR3 loop: CASSTETGRGYGYTF. The CDR3 DNA sequence: TGTGCCAGCAGCACGGAGACAGGGAGGGGCTATGGCTACACCTTC. Supplemented by reference TRBV5-5 and TRBJ1-2, the full variable domain reads DAGVTQSPTHLIKTRGQQVTLRCSPISGHKSVSWYQQVLGQGPQFIFQYYEKEERGRGNFPDRFSARQFPNYSSELNVNALLLGDSALYLCASSTETGRGYGYTFGSGTRLTVV.

The chain is built from TRBV5-4 and TRBJ1-2, with D possibly TRBD1 on 5 matching bases. Between the trimmed V and J ends, which lost 0 bases and 8 bases, there was a span of 14 bases. Germline loops: CDR1 SGHNT, CDR2 YYREEE (reference sequence). There are 14 residues in the CDR3. The CDR3: CASSLDQGSGGYTF. As DNA, the CDR3 is TGTGCCAGCAGCTTGGATCAGGGAAGTGGGGGCTACACCTTC.

The chain has TRBV2 and TRBJ1-1; D not resolved. The CDR3 has 14 residues. V was trimmed by 6 bases and J by 3 bases, leaving 14 bases between them. Germline assignment: CDR1 SNHLY and CDR2 FYNNEI. CDR3 nucleotides: TGTGCCAGCAGGCTTGTCCTCTTTGACACTGAAGCTTTCTTT. It codes for CASRLVLFDTEAFF.

This clone has just a few counts. The chain has TRBV19 and TRBJ2-7, with 10 bases fitting TRBD1. This CDR3 is 13 amino acids long. The J segment lost 4 bases and the V segment lost 8 bases, leaving 5 bases of the junction unmatched. Germline values: CDR1 LNHDA, CDR2 SQIVND (reference sequence). CDR3: CASAGTGVYEQYF. The CDR3 nucleotides are TGTGCCAGTGCCGGGACAGGGGTTTACGAGCAGTACTTC.

The J gene is TRBJ1-1, the V gene TRBV18; 7 bases match TRBD1. The CDR3 is 14 amino acids. The J segment lost 4 bases and the V segment lost 5 bases, leaving 7 bases of the junction unmatched. Germline V gene data show CDR1 as KGHSH and CDR2 as LQKENI. In nucleotides, the CDR3 is TGTGCCAGCTCAATACTACAGGGGAGCACTGAAGCTTTCTTT. Translated: CASSILQGSTEAFF.

The V and J genes are TRBV29-1 and TRBJ2-1; tentatively, D is TRBD1 (5 bases). The V gene lost 6 bases and the J gene lost 4 bases, with 25 bases spanning the gap. The CDR3 is made up of 17 amino acids. The germline V gene encodes CDR1 SQVTM and CDR2 ANQGSEA. The CDR3, as DNA: TGCAGCGTGGGAAGGGGTCCCGGGTCCTACGAGTACAATGAGCAGTTCTTC. Translated: CSVGRGPGSYEYNEQFF.

This chain joins TRBV10-3 and TRBJ1-5; maybe TRBD1 (5 bases). The V and J ends lost 2 bases and 3 bases respectively, with 8 bases between them. The CDR3 is made up of 14 amino acids. Germline V lookup: CDR1 ENHRY, CDR2 SYGVKD. CDR3 coding DNA: TGTGCCATCAGTGAGGGGGCCCTCAATCAGCCCCAGCATTTT. Translating it yields CAISEGALNQPQHF.

The chain uses TRBV9 and TRBJ2-5; D unresolved. This CDR3 is built from 12 residues. V was clipped by 1 base and J by 8 bases, with 9 bases between them. Germline-derived CDR1 and CDR2 are SGDLS and YYNGEE. CDR3 coding DNA: TGTGCCAGCAGCGTATATTCCGGTACCCAGTACTTC. Its translation: CASSVYSGTQYF.

This clone was counted only a few times. The chain combines TRBV10-3 with TRBJ1-2, with 12 bases that match TRBD1. The CDR3 extends over 14 amino acids. Germline CDR1 reads ENHRY; CDR2 reads SYGVKD. The junction had 7 bases not matched to a gene; V was cut back by 6 bases and J by 8 bases. The CDR3 sequence: CAISAAGTGGGYTF. CDR3 DNA: TGTGCCATCAGCGCTGCCGGGACAGGGGGCGGCTACACCTTC.

This clone was detected a few times. The chain recombines TRBV28 with TRBJ2-1, with 12 nucleotides matching TRBD2. Germline V CDR1 and CDR2: MDHEN, SYDVKM. The CDR3 contains 17 residues. Trimming cost V 4 bases and J 2 bases; bases outside gene matches: 6. The CDR3 here is CASSSWTSGEAYNEQFF. CDR3 in DNA: TGTGCCAGCAGTTCTTGGACTAGCGGGGAAGCCTACAATGAGCAGTTCTTC.

The chain joins TRBV28 to TRBJ1-2; 7 positions match TRBD1. Germline V gene data show CDR1 as MDHEN and CDR2 as SYDVKM. Unmatched junction bases numbered 8, after V lost 6 bases and J lost 7 bases. CDR3 length equals 13 residues. Here the CDR3 reads CASRSPTGLGYTF. The CDR3, as DNA: TGTGCCAGCAGATCTCCGACAGGGCTTGGCTACACCTTC.

V and J are TRBV9 and TRBJ2-3; no firm D call. Germline V gene sequence: CDR1 SGDLS, CDR2 YYNGEE. The CDR3 runs 13 residues. V lost 0 bases, J lost 4 bases, and 6 bases lay in between. DNA of the CDR3: TGTGCCAGCAGCGTAGGCCCCTCAGATACGCAGTATTTT. Its protein is CASSVGPSDTQYF.

The gene calls are TRBV11-2 and TRBJ2-1; 8 positions match TRBD2. CDR3 length: 16 amino acids. Trimming at V came to 4 bases and at J to 4 bases, leaving 9 bases not matched to a gene. Germline V lookup: CDR1 SGHAT, CDR2 FQNNGV. The CDR3 DNA is TGTGCCAGCAGCTCGCTTAGCGGGAAGGCGTACAATGAGCAGTTCTTC. It translates to CASSSLSGKAYNEQFF. Together with reference TRBV11-2 and TRBJ2-1, the CDR3 gives the full variable domain: EAGVAQSPRYKIIEKRQSVAFWCNPISGHATLYWYQQILGQGPKLLIQFQNNGVVDDSQLPKDRFSAERLKGVDSTLKIQPAKLEDSAVYLCASSSLSGKAYNEQFFGPGTRLTVL.

This clone was counted a few times. The chain employs TRBV4-1 and TRBJ2-2, with no clear D. V dropped 1 base and J dropped 7 bases, with 16 bases sitting between them. CDR1 and CDR2 from the germline V gene are MGHRA and YSYEKL. The CDR3 totals 16 residues. The CDR3 DNA is TGCGCCAGCAGCCAAGTGTTGCGCTTGGGGATCGGGGAGCTGTTTTTT. This codes for CASSQVLRLGIGELFF.

The CDR3 nucleotides read TGTGCCAGCAGTACGCGGACAGGATTCCAAGAGACCCAGTACTTC. It translates to CASSTRTGFQETQYF. The gene calls are TRBV27 and TRBJ2-5, with 7 bases lining up with TRBD1. Per the germline V gene, CDR1 is MNHEY and CDR2 is SMNVEV (reference sequence). Trimming took 5 bases from V and 1 from J; bases not matched to a gene: 7. The CDR3 loop spans 15 amino acids.

V usage is TRBV28 and J usage is TRBJ2-7; D is perhaps TRBD2 (6 bases). CDR3 length: 13 residues. Germline V gene data show CDR1 as MDHEN and CDR2 as SYDVKM. Trimming removed 6 bases at V and 3 bases at J, with 12 bases between. In DNA form, the CDR3 reads TGTGCCAGCAGCGGACTATCACACTACGAGCAGTACTTC. Its protein is CASSGLSHYEQYF.

V is TRBV7-2 and J is TRBJ2-3; 13 bases line up with TRBD2. Germline loops: CDR1 SGHTA, CDR2 FQGNSA. There are 18 residues in the CDR3. V lost 3 bases, J lost 4 bases, and 10 bases stayed unmatched. CDR3 sequence: CASSFKRTSGSGADTQYF. DNA for the CDR3: TGTGCCAGCAGCTTTAAGAGGACTAGCGGGAGTGGGGCAGATACGCAGTATTTT.

This clone was observed a few times. This chain connects TRBV9 to TRBJ2-6; 7 nucleotides agree with TRBD1. V shed 3 bases, J shed 0 bases, and the junction held 3 bases outside the gene matches. The CDR3 sequence is 16 residues long. Germline CDR1 is SGDLS and CDR2 is YYNGEE. For the CDR3, the DNA is TGTGCCAGCAGCGAGACAGGGAGCTCTGGGGCCAACGTCCTGACTTTC. It specifies CASSETGSSGANVLTF.

This clone was detected only a few times. The chain uses TRBV12-2 and TRBJ1-2. TRBV12-2 is assigned pseudogene status. This CDR3 contains 12 residues. The CDR3 spells CASRGENYGYTF. The CDR3 region has the DNA TGTGCAAGTCGCGGAGAGAACTATGGCTACACCTTC.